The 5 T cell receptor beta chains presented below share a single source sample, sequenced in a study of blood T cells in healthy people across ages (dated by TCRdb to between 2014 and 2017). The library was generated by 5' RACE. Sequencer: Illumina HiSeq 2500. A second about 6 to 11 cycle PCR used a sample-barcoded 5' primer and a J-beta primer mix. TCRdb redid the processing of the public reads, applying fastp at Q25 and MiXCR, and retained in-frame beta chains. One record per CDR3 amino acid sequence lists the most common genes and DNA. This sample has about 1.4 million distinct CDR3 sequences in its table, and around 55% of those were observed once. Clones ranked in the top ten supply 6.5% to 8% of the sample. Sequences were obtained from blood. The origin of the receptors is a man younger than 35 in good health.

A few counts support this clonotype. The DNA of the CDR3 is TGCAGCGTTGACCGCGGTTCGGGAAATGAGCAGTTCTTC. It codes for CSVDRGSGNEQFF. The chain employs TRBV29-1 and TRBJ2-1, with D perhaps TRBD2 (5 bases). Trimming removed 3 bases from V and 7 bases from J, with 13 bases in between. CDR1 and CDR2 from the germline V gene are SQVTM and ANQGSEA. The CDR3 is 13 residues long.

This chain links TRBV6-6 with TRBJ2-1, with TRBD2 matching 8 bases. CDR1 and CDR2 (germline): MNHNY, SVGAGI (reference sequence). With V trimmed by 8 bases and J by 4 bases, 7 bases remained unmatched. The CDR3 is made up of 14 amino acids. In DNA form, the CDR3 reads TGTGCCAGCGCAGCGGGAGTTGGATACAATGAGCAGTTCTTC. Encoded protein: CASAAGVGYNEQFF.

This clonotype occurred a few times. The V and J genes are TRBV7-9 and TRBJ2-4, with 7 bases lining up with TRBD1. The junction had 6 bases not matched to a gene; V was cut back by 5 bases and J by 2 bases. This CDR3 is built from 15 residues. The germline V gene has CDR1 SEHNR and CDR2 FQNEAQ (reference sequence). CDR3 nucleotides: TGTGCCAGCAGCGCCCAGACAGGGTCCAAAAACATTCAGTACTTC. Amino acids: CASSAQTGSKNIQYF.

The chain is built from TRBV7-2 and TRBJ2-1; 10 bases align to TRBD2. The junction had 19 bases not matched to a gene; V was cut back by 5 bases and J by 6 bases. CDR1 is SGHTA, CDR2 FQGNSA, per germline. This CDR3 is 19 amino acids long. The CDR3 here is CASSHRSSGRTTPVNEQFF. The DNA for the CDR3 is TGTGCCAGCAGCCACCGAAGTAGCGGGAGGACAACTCCCGTCAATGAGCAGTTCTTC.

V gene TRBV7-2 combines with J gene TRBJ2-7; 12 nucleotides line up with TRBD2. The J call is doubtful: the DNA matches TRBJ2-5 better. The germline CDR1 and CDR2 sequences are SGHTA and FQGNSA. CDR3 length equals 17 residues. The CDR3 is CASSLIFLTSGGETQYF. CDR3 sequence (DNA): TGTGCCAGCAGCTTAATCTTCCTTACTAGCGGGGGGGAGACCCAGTACTTC.